This T cell receptor (beta chain) was documented in a study of CD8 T cells in Susac syndrome. Reverse transcription used 0.5 to 1 ug RNA and random hexamers. MiXCR, run by TCRdb on the immunoSEQ multiplex PCR reads, gives a single entry per CDR3 protein. The data hold 250,000 to 350,000 distinct CDR3 sequences, with about 90% observed a single time. CDR1 and CDR2 from the germline V gene are MNHNS and SASEGT. Trimming pared 1 base from V and 1 base from J, leaving 9 bases between. CDR3 length: 15 residues. Sequencing of TCR beta covered CD8+ and CD4+ T cells obtained from blood. FACS was used to enrich TEMRA cells, whereas the CD8+ and CD4+ T cells were obtained by negative isolation.

This TCR came from a human donor with multiple sclerosis. Sequenced material: CD4+ T cells from PBMCs. The V call is TRBV6-1, the J call TRBJ2-3; D is ambiguous. DNA of the CDR3: TGTGCCAGCAGTGAAGGGGCCGCCGGCACAGATACGCAGTATTTT. Translated, it gives CASSEGAAGTDTQYF.